This entry lists 12 T cell receptor beta chains sequenced from one sample in a study of early T cells in non-severe SARS-CoV-2 infection. Each CDR3 protein is one row after TCRdb ran MiXCR on the 5' RACE reads. The data contain under 50,000 distinct CDR3 sequences, about 4% of them singletons. Specimen: whole blood. Source of these receptors: an adult who was a healthcare worker with PCR-confirmed SARS-CoV-2 infection or an uninfected control (not recorded which).

This clonotype was seen a few times. The chain has TRBV19 and TRBJ2-3; D not resolved. Germline V gives CDR1 LNHDA, CDR2 SQIVND (reference sequence). Trimming took 9 bases from V and 4 from J, leaving 11 bases between them. This CDR3 spans 12 amino acids. Here the CDR3 DNA reads TGTGCCAGCGCCGGAACCGCAGATACGCAGTATTTT. Amino acid sequence: CASAGTADTQYF.

This clonotype was seen ten or more times. The chain recombines TRBV7-8 with TRBJ1-5, with D perhaps TRBD1 (5 bases). This CDR3 comprises 15 residues. Germline loops: CDR1 SGHVS, CDR2 FQNEAQ. V gave up 2 bases and J gave up 4 bases, with 12 bases separating them. Here the CDR3 DNA reads TGTGCCAGCAGCTTATCCCCTGGGGGGAATCAGCCCCAGCATTTT. Encoded protein: CASSLSPGGNQPQHF.

At least ten counts were recorded for this clonotype. The rearrangement joins TRBV6-5 to TRBJ2-7; D is uncertain. The CDR3 spans 14 residues. The germline V and J ends were trimmed by 6 bases and 3 bases, with 15 bases remaining between them. CDR1 is MNHEY, CDR2 SVGAGI, per germline. The CDR3 region has the DNA TGTGCCAGCAGAGCCCAGGCTATTATCTACGAGCAGTACTTC. Translation: CASRAQAIIYEQYF.

This clonotype has more than one count but fewer than ten. This rearrangement joins TRBV28 to TRBJ1-6, with D unresolved. CDR1 MDHEN and CDR2 SYDVKM come from the germline V gene. This CDR3 region has 15 residues. V lost 6 bases to trimming and J lost 7 bases, with 16 bases between them. CDR3 DNA sequence: TGTGCCAGCAGCAGACACCAGGTCGGGAATTCACCCCTCCACTTT. It encodes CASSRHQVGNSPLHF.

V gene TRBV20-1 combines with J gene TRBJ1-2; D perhaps matches TRBD1 (6 bases). Trimming left V 5 bases short and J 0 bases short, with 16 bases between. Germline loops: CDR1 DFQATT, CDR2 SNEGSKA (reference sequence). The CDR3 contains 15 residues. CDR3 nucleotide sequence: TGCAGTGCTTATAAACAGGGATCATCTAACTATGGCTACACCTTC. As protein: CSAYKQGSSNYGYTF.

This clonotype appeared many times. The V gene is TRBV20-1, the J gene TRBJ1-6; D might be TRBD1 (5 bases). V dropped 0 bases and J dropped 6 bases, with 12 bases sitting between them. Germline CDR1 and CDR2: DFQATT and SNEGSKA (reference sequence). This CDR3 spans 15 amino acids. CDR3 DNA: TGCAGTGCTAGAGATCCCAGGGTGATTAATTCACCCCTCCACTTT. This gives the protein CSARDPRVINSPLHF.

In this sample, this clonotype turned up many times. The chain employs TRBV29-1 and TRBJ1-2, with D possibly TRBD1 on 6 matching bases. This CDR3 has 14 residues. CDR1 is SQVTM, CDR2 ANQGSEA, per germline. Deletions cut 0 bases from V and 4 bases from J, with 12 bases between. CDR3 nucleotides: TGCAGCGTTGAAGATAGAGGGGGAAGCTATGGCTACACCTTC. Residues: CSVEDRGGSYGYTF.

This clonotype was seen only a few times. The chain combines TRBV7-9 with TRBJ2-7, with 8 bases matching TRBD2. Per the germline V gene, CDR1 is SEHNR and CDR2 is FQNEAQ (reference sequence). The CDR3 consists of 15 residues. V was pared by 1 base and J by 7 bases, with 9 bases of the junction left unmatched. The DNA for the CDR3 is TGTGCCAGCAGCTTAGACGGGAGGGCCGTTCGGGAGCAGTACTTC. Translating it yields CASSLDGRAVREQYF.

Many counts were recorded for this clonotype. The chain employs TRBV29-1 and TRBJ2-7; D unresolved. The CDR3 is 12 residues long. The V gene lost 5 bases and the J gene lost 7 bases, with 15 bases spanning the gap. Germline V gives CDR1 SQVTM, CDR2 ANQGSEA. CDR3 amino acids: CSVYNTGREQYF. DNA of the CDR3: TGCAGCGTTTATAACACCGGTCGGGAGCAGTACTTC.

CDR3 sequence (DNA): TGTGCCAGCAGCTTGAGCTCCAGGAACTCCTATAATTCACCCCTCCACTTT. Translated, it gives CASSLSSRNSYNSPLHF. The V call is TRBV5-8, the J call TRBJ1-6; no firm D call. Per the germline V gene, CDR1 is SGHTS and CDR2 is YDEGEE. V lost 1 base and J 0 bases, leaving 11 bases between the germline ends. The CDR3 is 17 residues long.

This clonotype was detected ten times or more. The chain joins TRBV12-3 or TRBV12-4 to TRBJ2-6; D is unresolved. CDR3 length: 17 residues. V lost 1 base, J lost 0 bases, and 10 bases lay in between. CDR3 DNA: TGTGCCAGCAGTTTAGTATTGAGGTTCTCTGGGGCCAACGTCCTGACTTTC. Amino acids: CASSLVLRFSGANVLTF.

Many counts were recorded for this clonotype. This chain joins TRBV27 and TRBJ2-7; 11 bases are shared with TRBD1. J gave up 4 bases and V 6 bases, and 11 bases lay outside the gene matches. The CDR3 covers 16 residues. In germline, CDR1 is MNHEY, CDR2 SMNVEV (reference sequence). The CDR3 nucleotides are TGTGCCAGCAGCCACACCCGGGACAGGGGGGAGTACGAGCAGTACTTC. Protein: CASSHTRDRGEYEQYF.